This record looks at one T cell receptor (beta chain) sequence and its context. As yet, its antigen is unknown. The sample is drawn from a study of shared clonotypes between healthy human individuals. Points from the study as a whole: Sequencing depth was predicted to influence how clonotypes are shared among donors. Estimated clonotype richness was generally higher in naive than memory subsets. With a handful of donors compared, about 5% of naive CD4 clonotypes were shared.

The V and J ends lost 1 base and 6 bases respectively, with 7 bases between them. This CDR3 has 13 residues. Germline V lookup: CDR1 MGHDK, CDR2 SYGVNS. Sequenced by immunoSEQ multiplex PCR; TCRdb stores in-frame clones only, minus some. Of about 2.3 million clones detected, over 85% appear once; the ten largest clones hold under 0.45%. The receptor comes from a man aged 18 to 30 in good health. Some clones in this sample may be carry-over from other donors' samples. Sequencing was done on a sample of naive CD4+ T cells from PBMCs. The sample's subset: CD45RA+ positively selected. The chain is built from TRBV25-1 and TRBJ2-1, with no clear D. CDR3 sequence (DNA): TGTGCCAGCAGTGAATCCAACGGCAATGAGCAGTTCTTC. It encodes CASSESNGNEQFF.